The 2 T cell receptor beta chains reported below all come from one sample, sequenced in a study of HIV-infected patients and healthy controls. Reverse transcription used 450 to 650 ng RNA and constant-region primers for alpha and beta. Separate chain-specific third strand synthesis with multiplexing indices produced the alpha and beta libraries. TCRdb recomputed calls from the 5' RACE reads with MiXCR, one row per CDR3 protein. The top ten clones hold roughly a quarter of a sample with 6,000 or so distinct CDR3 sequences, around 25% of them seen once. The repertoire came from unfractionated whole blood and reflected all unsorted peripheral T cells. Specimen: blood, collected before antiretroviral therapy. The receptors here all came from an adult with HIV infection.

This clonotype was picked up a small number of times. The chain has TRBV20-1 and TRBJ2-5, with TRBD2 as a possible D gene (5 bases). Germline V CDR1 and CDR2: DFQATT, SNEGSKA (reference sequence). This CDR3 region has 13 residues. With 5 bases removed from V and 5 bases from J, the gap between germline ends came to 15 bases. Written as DNA, the CDR3 is TGCAGTGCTGAGCGCGGGCCCGGGGAGACCCAGTACTTC. Amino acids: CSAERGPGETQYF.

This clonotype has only a few counts. The chain combines TRBV6-5 with TRBJ1-2, with D tentatively TRBD1 (6 bases). This CDR3 region has 13 residues. Between the trimmed V and J ends, which lost 8 bases and 5 bases, there was a span of 15 bases. Germline assignment: CDR1 MNHEY and CDR2 SVGAGI. The CDR3 nucleotides read TGTGCCAGCCACTCGGAGGGGACATATGGCTACACCTTC. This gives the protein CASHSEGTYGYTF.